One and the same sample provided the 24 T cell receptor beta chains below, sequenced in a study of shared clonotypes between healthy human individuals. Only CD45RO-negative cells positively selected for CCR7 counted as naive CD8 cells, so terminally differentiated effector memory CD45RA+ cells were excluded. The repertoire was sequenced with immunoSEQ multiplex PCR; TCRdb's copy has only in-frame clones and lacks some. The sample lists 800,000 to 950,000 clones, approximately 96% occurring once. The sequenced sample was naive CD8+ T cells sorted from blood. The receptors originated from a man aged 25-45 years in good health.

This clone came up once. The chain carries TRBV21-1 and TRBJ2-1; whether TRBD1, the table's D call, matches the DNA was not checked. TRBV21-1 is classified as a pseudogene. The CDR3 is 17 residues long. CDR3 sequence reads: CASSRRPGTGDYNEQFF. The CDR3 coding sequence is TGTGCCAGCAGCAGGCGGCCGGGGACAGGGGACTACAATGAGCAGTTCTTC.

This clone showed up just once. The chain couples TRBV30 to TRBJ2-4, with 9 bases lining up with TRBD1. Trimming cost V 5 bases and J 6 bases; bases outside gene matches: 8. Per the germline V gene, CDR1 is GTSNPN and CDR2 is SVGIG (reference sequence). CDR3 length: 14 amino acids. In DNA, the CDR3 is TGTGCCTGGGGGGCACAGGGGGCCCTAAACATTCAGTACTTC. Translation gives CAWGAQGALNIQYF.

The rearrangement joins TRBV5-8 to TRBJ2-5; no definite D call. Germline V gene data show CDR1 as SGHTS and CDR2 as YDEGEE. The CDR3 runs to 15 residues. The V and J ends lost 0 bases and 1 base respectively, with 10 bases between them. The CDR3 region has the DNA TGTGCCAGCAGCTTGGACAGCAACTCCCAAGAGACCCAGTACTTC. It codes for CASSLDSNSQETQYF.

The chain has TRBV5-1 and TRBJ1-2, with 7 bases that match TRBD1. The ends lost 1 base at V and 2 bases at J; junction bases unmatched: 5. The CDR3 extends over 15 amino acids. Germline V CDR1 and CDR2: SGHRS, YFSETQ. CDR3 DNA: TGCGCCAGCAGCTTGCTAACAGGGGAGAACTATGGCTACACCTTC. Residues: CASSLLTGENYGYTF.

Note on this clone: In the same sample, other DNA sequences code for this CDR3. The chain joins TRBV7-9 to TRBJ2-7, with D possibly being TRBD1 or TRBD2 (5 bases each). The germline V gene has CDR1 SEHNR and CDR2 FQNEAQ (reference sequence). The V gene lost 1 base and the J gene lost 2 bases, with 9 bases spanning the gap. The CDR3 totals 14 residues. The CDR3 DNA is TGTGCCAGCAGCTTAGTCGGGGCGCCCTACGAGCAGTACTTC. Its translation is CASSLVGAPYEQYF.

The chain uses TRBV7-9 and TRBJ2-7; TRBD2 matches at 9 bases. The CDR3 spans 15 residues. V shed 4 bases and J 3 bases; nucleotides not matched to a gene: 7. Germline-derived CDR1 and CDR2 are SEHNR and FQNEAQ (reference sequence). The CDR3 loop reads CASSSRTSVHYEQYF. The CDR3 DNA is TGTGCCAGCAGCTCCAGGACTAGCGTCCACTACGAGCAGTACTTC. Variable domain in full (rest from reference TRBV7-9 and TRBJ2-7): DTGVSQNPRHKITKRGQNVTFRCDPISEHNRLYWYRQTLGQGPEFLTYFQNEAQLEKSRLLSDRFSAERPKGSFSTLEIQRTEQGDSAMYLCASSSRTSVHYEQYFGPGTRLTVT.

The V gene is TRBV2, the J gene TRBJ2-1; D is perhaps TRBD1 or TRBD2 (5 bases each). The CDR3 extends over 15 amino acids. The germline CDR1 and CDR2 sequences are SNHLY and FYNNEI. V was shortened by 2 bases and J by 9 bases, with 17 bases between the two germline ends. The CDR3 sequence: CASSENPPGGGEQFF. CDR3 DNA sequence: TGTGCCAGCAGTGAAAATCCTCCTGGGGGTGGTGAGCAGTTCTTC.

For the CDR3, the DNA is TGCGCCAGCAGCCAAGATCGGGCGGTCTATGGCTACACCTTC. Translating it yields CASSQDRAVYGYTF. V usage is TRBV4-1 and J usage is TRBJ1-2; D gene ambiguous. The CDR3 runs to 14 residues. Trimming pared 0 bases from V and 4 bases from J, leaving 9 bases between. Germline CDR1 and CDR2: MGHRA and YSYEKL.

The chain is built from TRBV10-3 and TRBJ2-7, with a weak D call TRBD1 (5 bases). The CDR3 covers 15 residues. V was cut by 5 bases and J by 1 base, with 15 bases left in between. Germline assignment: CDR1 ENHRY and CDR2 SYGVKD. DNA for the CDR3: TGTGCCATCAGTCTTTTAGGGGTTCAGTCCTACGAGCAGTACTTC. Translated, it gives CAISLLGVQSYEQYF.

V and J are TRBV5-6 and TRBJ2-5, with 11 bases that match TRBD2. Germline assignment: CDR1 SGHDT and CDR2 YYEEEE. The CDR3 length is 17 residues. V was pared by 1 base and J by 4 bases, with 9 bases of the junction left unmatched. The CDR3 is CASSLMNSGRGRETQYF. The CDR3 DNA follows: TGTGCCAGCAGCTTGATGAATAGCGGGAGGGGACGAGAGACCCAGTACTTC.

The rearrangement links TRBV7-7 to TRBJ1-1; D gene ambiguous. V dropped 5 bases and J dropped 1 base, with 8 bases sitting between them. The CDR3 has 13 amino acids. Looked up from germline, CDR1 is SSHAT and CDR2 is FNYEAQ (reference sequence). The CDR3 DNA follows: TGTGCCAGCAGCCTTACACCGAACACTGAAGCTTTCTTT. As protein: CASSLTPNTEAFF.

This chain connects TRBV7-2 to TRBJ2-1, with 7 bases matching TRBD2. The CDR3 spans 16 residues. V lost 3 bases, J lost 4 bases, and 9 bases stayed unmatched. Germline V gives CDR1 SGHTA, CDR2 FQGNSA. CDR3 sequence (DNA): TGTGCCAGCAGCTTCACTGGACTAGAAACGTACAATGAGCAGTTCTTC. It specifies CASSFTGLETYNEQFF.

J is TRBJ2-7 and V is TRBV6-5, with 10 bases aligning to TRBD1. CDR1 and CDR2 from the germline V gene are MNHEY and SVGAGI. This CDR3 comprises 14 residues. V dropped 2 bases and J dropped 4; count of bases not matched to a gene: 2. The CDR3 region has the DNA TGTGCCAGCAGTTACAGGGACAGGGGTTACGAGCAGTACTTC. Amino acid sequence: CASSYRDRGYEQYF.

The V gene is TRBV7-9, the J gene TRBJ2-5; no clear D. Trimming removed 3 bases from V and 5 bases from J, with 10 bases in between. The length of the CDR3 is 13 residues. From germline, CDR1 is SEHNR and CDR2 FQNEAQ (reference sequence). The CDR3 here is CASSFRRNETQYF. CDR3 nucleotides: TGTGCCAGCAGCTTCCGTAGAAACGAGACCCAGTACTTC.

DNA for the CDR3: TGTGCCAGCAGCCTGTCCGGGACAGGGCAATACAATGAGCAGTTCTTC. Its protein product is CASSLSGTGQYNEQFF. The rearrangement joins TRBV9 to TRBJ2-1; TRBD1 agrees at 9 bases. Germline loops: CDR1 SGDLS, CDR2 YYNGEE. The CDR3 is 16 residues long. The trim removed 4 bases at V and 4 bases at J, leaving 9 bases unmatched.

This chain uses TRBV7-6 with TRBJ2-1; 11 nucleotides line up with TRBD2. This CDR3 region has 15 residues. Per the germline V gene, CDR1 is SGHVS and CDR2 is FNYEAQ. V shed 4 bases, J shed 9 bases, and the junction held 8 bases outside the gene matches. DNA for the CDR3: TGTGCCAGCAGCTCGACTAGCGGGATTCTGGGTGAGCAGTTCTTC. Amino acid sequence: CASSSTSGILGEQFF.

The genes are TRBV29-1 and TRBJ2-7; either TRBD1 or TRBD2 may fit D (5 bases each). V lost 7 bases, J lost 0 bases, and 16 bases lay in between. Germline assignment: CDR1 SQVTM and CDR2 ANQGSEA. The CDR3 runs 14 residues. The CDR3 bases are TGCAGCGCCCTAGAGGGGATTACCTCCTACGAGCAGTACTTC. Amino acids: CSALEGITSYEQYF.

J is TRBJ2-7 and V is TRBV14; 7 bases fit TRBD2. The CDR3 consists of 15 residues. Germline V lookup: CDR1 SGHDN, CDR2 FVKESK. Trimming took 2 bases from V and 3 from J; bases not matched to a gene: 7. In nucleotides, the CDR3 is TGTGCCAGCAGCCAATTGGCTAGCGGCCTCTACGAGCAGTACTTC. Amino acids: CASSQLASGLYEQYF. Full variable domain (outside the CDR3, taken from reference TRBV14 and TRBJ2-7): EAGVTQFPSHSVIEKGQTVTLRCDPISGHDNLYWYRRVMGKEIKFLLHFVKESKQDESGMPNNRFLAERTGGTYSTLKVQPAELEDSGVYFCASSQLASGLYEQYFGPGTRLTVT.

The V call is TRBV29-1, the J call TRBJ2-1, with TRBD2 identical over 7 bases. Per germline, CDR1 SQVTM and CDR2 ANQGSEA. V lost 7 bases and J lost 9; bases outside the gene matches: 6. CDR3 size: 11 residues. The DNA for the CDR3 is TGCAGCGCCCAGCGGGACGGTGAGCAGTTCTTC. Residues: CSAQRDGEQFF.

This clone was picked up one time. V is TRBV7-9 and J is TRBJ2-5, with TRBD2 matching over 8 bases. Trimming at V came to 0 bases and at J to 5 bases, leaving 5 bases not matched to a gene. CDR1 SEHNR and CDR2 FQNEAQ come from the germline V gene (reference sequence). This CDR3 has 15 residues. Here the CDR3 reads CASSLARGAWETQYF. The CDR3 DNA reads TGTGCCAGCAGCTTAGCGCGGGGGGCTTGGGAGACCCAGTACTTC.

This chain joins TRBV7-9 and TRBJ2-3; D not resolved. Germline-derived CDR1 and CDR2 are SEHNR and FQNEAQ (reference sequence). The CDR3 covers 15 residues. Between the trimmed V and J ends, which lost 1 base and 1 base, there was a span of 9 bases. In nucleotides, the CDR3 is TGTGCCAGCAGCTTAGTCAACGTGGGCACAGATACGCAGTATTTT. Encoded protein: CASSLVNVGTDTQYF.

V gene TRBV2 combines with J gene TRBJ1-5; D possibly corresponds to TRBD1 (5 bases). V lost 5 bases and J 3 bases, leaving 11 bases between the germline ends. This CDR3 is 14 amino acids long. Germline values: CDR1 SNHLY, CDR2 FYNNEI. The CDR3 nucleotides are TGTGCCAGCAGTCCCGACAGCCTCAATCAGCCCCAGCATTTT. Amino acids: CASSPDSLNQPQHF.

The rearrangement joins TRBV28 to TRBJ1-5, with D perhaps matching TRBD1 (6 bases). Germline lookup yields CDR1 MDHEN and CDR2 SYDVKM. The CDR3 totals 19 residues. Trimming left V 2 bases short and J 1 base short, with 21 bases between. CDR3 in DNA: TGTGCCAGCAGTTTACCCCCGGGGGGGCTATCTCTAAGCAATCAGCCCCAGCATTTT. Translation gives CASSLPPGGLSLSNQPQHF.

V is TRBV6-5 and J is TRBJ1-2, with a weak D call TRBD1 (6 bases). Germline assignment: CDR1 MNHEY and CDR2 SVGAGI. V was shortened by 6 bases and J by 10 bases, with 24 bases between the two germline ends. This CDR3 is 15 amino acids long. CDR3 DNA: TGTGCCAGCAGGGGGAGAGGGGGGCCTACCTATTTCTACACCTTC. Translation: CASRGRGGPTYFYTF.